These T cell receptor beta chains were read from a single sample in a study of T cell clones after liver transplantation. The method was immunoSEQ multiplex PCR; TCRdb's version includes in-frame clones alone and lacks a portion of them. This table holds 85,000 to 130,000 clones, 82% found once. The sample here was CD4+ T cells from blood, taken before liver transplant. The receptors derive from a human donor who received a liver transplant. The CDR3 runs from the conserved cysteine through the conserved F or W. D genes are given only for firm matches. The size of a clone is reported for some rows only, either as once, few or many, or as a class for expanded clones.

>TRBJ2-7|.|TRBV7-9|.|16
CASSLAPGPGLKEQYF
TGTGCCAGCAGCTTGGCGCCGGGACCCGGGTTGAAGGAGCAGTACTTC
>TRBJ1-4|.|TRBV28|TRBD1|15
CASSSTGAINEKLFF
TGTGCCAGCAGTTCAACAGGGGCCATCAATGAAAAACTGTTTTTT
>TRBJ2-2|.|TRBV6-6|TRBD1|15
CASRGQGTNTGELFF
TGTGCCAGCAGGGGACAGGGTACGAACACCGGGGAGCTGTTTTTT
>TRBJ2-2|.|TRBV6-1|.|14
CASRKGQNTGELFF
TGTGCCAGCAGAAAAGGGCAGAACACCGGGGAGCTGTTTTTT
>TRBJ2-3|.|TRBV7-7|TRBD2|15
CASSPSGSNTDTQYF
TGTGCCAGCAGCCCTAGCGGGTCCAACACAGATACGCAGTATTTT
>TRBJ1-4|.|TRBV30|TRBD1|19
CAWSLGPGQGADECEKLFF
TGTGCCTGGAGTTTAGGACCGGGACAGGGGGCAGATGAATGTGAAAAACTGTTTTTT
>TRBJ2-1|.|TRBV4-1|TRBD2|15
CASSRGTISYNEQFF
TGCGCCAGCAGCCGGGGGACTATTTCCTACAATGAGCAGTTCTTC
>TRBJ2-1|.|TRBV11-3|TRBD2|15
CASSLDPAGYNEQFF
TGTGCCAGCAGCTTAGATCCAGCGGGGTACAATGAGCAGTTCTTC
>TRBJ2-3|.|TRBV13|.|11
CASSVTDTQYF
TGTGCCAGCAGCGTCACAGATACGCAGTATTTT
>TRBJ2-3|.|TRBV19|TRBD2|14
CASSGGGHSDTQYF
TGTGCCAGTAGTGGCGGGGGGCATTCAGATACGCAGTATTTT
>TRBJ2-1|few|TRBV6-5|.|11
CASTSQSEQFF
TGTGCCAGCACTTCCCAGTCGGAGCAGTTCTTC
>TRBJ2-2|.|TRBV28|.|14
CASMYSGRTGELFF
TGTGCCAGCATGTACTCGGGGAGAACCGGGGAGCTGTTTTTT
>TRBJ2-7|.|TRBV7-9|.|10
CASSEDEQYF
TGTGCCAGCAGCGAGGACGAGCAGTACTTC
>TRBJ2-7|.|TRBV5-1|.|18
CANSISCSGRHECYEQYF
TGCGCCAACTCCATTTCCTGTTCGGGGCGTCACGAGTGCTACGAGCAGTACTTC
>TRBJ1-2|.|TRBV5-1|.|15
CASSLAQGGNYGYTF
TGCGCCAGCAGCTTGGCACAGGGAGGAAACTATGGCTACACCTTC
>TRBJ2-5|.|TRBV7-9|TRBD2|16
CASSPHFLAGGETQYF
TGTGCCAGCAGCCCGCATTTCCTAGCGGGGGGGGAGACCCAGTACTTC
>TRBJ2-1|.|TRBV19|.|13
CASTWTDDNEQFF
TGTGCCAGTACTTGGACAGACGACAATGAGCAGTTCTTC
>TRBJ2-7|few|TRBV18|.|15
CASSPPGQSLGEQYF
TGTGCCAGCTCACCACCGGGCCAATCCCTCGGCGAGCAGTACTTC
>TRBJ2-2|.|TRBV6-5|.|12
CASSPIYGELFF
TGTGCCAGCAGCCCGATCTACGGGGAGCTGTTTTTT
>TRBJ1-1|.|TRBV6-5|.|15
CASGFPGNLNTEAFF
TGTGCCAGCGGATTCCCAGGGAATTTGAACACTGAAGCTTTCTTT
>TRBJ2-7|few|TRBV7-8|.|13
CASSLAASYEQYF
TGTGCCAGCAGCTTAGCAGCGTCCTACGAGCAGTACTTC
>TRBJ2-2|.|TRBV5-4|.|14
CASRADRNTGELFF
TGTGCCAGCAGAGCGGACAGAAACACCGGGGAGCTGTTTTTT
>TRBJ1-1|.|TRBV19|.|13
CASSQGMGTEAFF
TGTGCCAGTAGTCAAGGTATGGGCACTGAAGCTTTCTTT
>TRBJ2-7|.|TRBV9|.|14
CASSPDSGGYEQYF
TGTGCCAGCAGCCCCGATTCAGGGGGGTACGAGCAGTACTTC
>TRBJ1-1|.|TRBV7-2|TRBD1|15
CASSIPGQGALRAFF
TGTGCCAGCAGCATACCAGGCCAGGGGGCGCTAAGAGCTTTCTTT
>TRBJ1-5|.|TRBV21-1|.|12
CASSKNWEPQHF
TGTGCCAGCAGCAAAAATTGGGAGCCCCAGCATTTT